This T cell receptor beta chain is drawn from a study of molecular identifiers for immune sequencing clone quantification. Study results and limitations: Clones above 20 RNA copies held over 98% of effector molecules, under 1% in naive cells.

One entry per CDR3 protein results from TCRdb running MiXCR on the PCR reads. Of about 640,000 distinct CDR3 sequences listed, just under 20% were seen once; the top ten hold under 0.95%. Germline CDR1 and CDR2: KGHDR and SFDVKD. The V end was cut by 4 bases, the J end by 2 bases, with 11 bases between. The CDR3 runs to 15 residues. Many counts were recorded for this clonotype. Its cognate antigen is unknown. The chain carries TRBV24-1 and TRBJ2-4; D remains ambiguous. The specimen sequenced was naive CD8+ T cells from blood, with Jurkat cell RNA spiked in. Subset specified: FACS-sorted CD8+CD4-CCR7+CD45RA+ naive T cells. The receptor was isolated from a human donor in good health. Some libraries in this study had Jurkat cell RNA spiked in. In DNA form, the CDR3 reads TGTGCCACCAGTGACCCTACAGATCCCAAAAACATTCAGTACTTC. Protein sequence: CATSDPTDPKNIQYF.